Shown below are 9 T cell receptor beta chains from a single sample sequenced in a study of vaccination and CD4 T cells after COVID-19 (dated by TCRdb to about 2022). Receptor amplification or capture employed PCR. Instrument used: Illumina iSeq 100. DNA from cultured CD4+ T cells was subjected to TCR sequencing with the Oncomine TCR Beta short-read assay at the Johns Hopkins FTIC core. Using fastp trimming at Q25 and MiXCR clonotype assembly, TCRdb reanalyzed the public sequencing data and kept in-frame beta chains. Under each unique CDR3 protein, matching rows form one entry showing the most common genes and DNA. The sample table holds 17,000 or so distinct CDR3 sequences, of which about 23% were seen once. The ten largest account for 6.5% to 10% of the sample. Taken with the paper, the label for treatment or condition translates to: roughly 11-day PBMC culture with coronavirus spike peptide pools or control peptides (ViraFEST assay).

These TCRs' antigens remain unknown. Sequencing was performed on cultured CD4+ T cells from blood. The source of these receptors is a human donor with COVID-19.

The CDR3 DNA follows: TGCAGTGGAAAAGGGGAAGTGAACACTGAAGCTTTCTTT. Amino acid sequence: CSGKGEVNTEAFF. V gene TRBV20-1 combines with J gene TRBJ1-1; D is perhaps TRBD1 (5 bases). In germline, CDR1 is DFQATT, CDR2 SNEGSKA (reference sequence). The CDR3 loop spans 13 amino acids. The V end lost 7 bases, the J end lost 0 bases, and 12 bases lay between the germline ends.

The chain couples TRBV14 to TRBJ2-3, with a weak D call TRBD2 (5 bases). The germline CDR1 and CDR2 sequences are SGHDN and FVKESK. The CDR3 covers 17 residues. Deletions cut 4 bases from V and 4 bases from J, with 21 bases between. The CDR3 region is CASSLLLSGSLPDTQYF. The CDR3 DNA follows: TGTGCCAGCAGCCTGCTACTATCGGGGTCCTTGCCAGATACGCAGTATTTT.

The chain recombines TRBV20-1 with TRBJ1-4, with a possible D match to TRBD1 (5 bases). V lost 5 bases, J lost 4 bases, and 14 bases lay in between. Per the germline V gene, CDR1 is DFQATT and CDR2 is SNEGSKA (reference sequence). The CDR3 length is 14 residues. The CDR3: CSASPGPINEKLFF. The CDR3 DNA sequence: TGCAGTGCTTCACCGGGACCGATTAATGAAAAACTGTTTTTT.

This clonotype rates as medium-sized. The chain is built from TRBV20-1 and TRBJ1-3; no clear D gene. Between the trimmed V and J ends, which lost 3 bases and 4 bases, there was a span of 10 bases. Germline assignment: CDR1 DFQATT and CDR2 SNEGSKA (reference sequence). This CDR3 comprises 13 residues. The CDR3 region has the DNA TGCAGTGCTAGGGACGTGTTAGGAAACACCATATATTTT. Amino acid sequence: CSARDVLGNTIYF.

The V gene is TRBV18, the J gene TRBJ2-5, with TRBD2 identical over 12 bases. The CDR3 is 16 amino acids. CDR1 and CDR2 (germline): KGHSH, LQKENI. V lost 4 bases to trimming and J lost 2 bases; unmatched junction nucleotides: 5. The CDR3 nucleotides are TGTGCCAGCTCACGACGGACTAGCGGGGAACAAGAGACCCAGTACTTC. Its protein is CASSRRTSGEQETQYF.

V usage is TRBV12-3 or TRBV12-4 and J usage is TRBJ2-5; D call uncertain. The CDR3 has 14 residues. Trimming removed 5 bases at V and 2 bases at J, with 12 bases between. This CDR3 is CASSPPGRQETQYF. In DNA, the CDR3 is TGTGCCAGCAGTCCCCCGGGCCGACAAGAGACCCAGTACTTC.

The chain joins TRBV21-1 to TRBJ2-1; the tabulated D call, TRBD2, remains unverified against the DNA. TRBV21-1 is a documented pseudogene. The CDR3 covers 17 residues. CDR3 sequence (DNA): TGTGCCAGCAGCAAACAAGCAGCGGTGAGCTCCTACAATGAGCAGTTCTTC. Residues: CASSKQAAVSSYNEQFF.

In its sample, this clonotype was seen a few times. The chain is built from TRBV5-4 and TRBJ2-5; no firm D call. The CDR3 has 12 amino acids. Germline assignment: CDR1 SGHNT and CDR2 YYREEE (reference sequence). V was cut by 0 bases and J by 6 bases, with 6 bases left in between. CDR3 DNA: TGTGCCAGCAGCTTGGACGGGCAGACCCAGTACTTC. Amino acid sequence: CASSLDGQTQYF.

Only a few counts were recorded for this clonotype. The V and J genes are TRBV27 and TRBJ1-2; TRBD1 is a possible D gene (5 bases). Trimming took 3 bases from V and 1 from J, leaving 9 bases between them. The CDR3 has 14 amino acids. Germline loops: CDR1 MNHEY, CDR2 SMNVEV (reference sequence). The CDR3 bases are TGTGCCAGCAGTTTCCAGGGACGTAACTATGGCTACACCTTC. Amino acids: CASSFQGRNYGYTF.